Listed below are T cell receptor beta chains from one sample, sequenced in a study of beta chain features in type 1 diabetes. The data were produced by immunoSEQ multiplex PCR, yet TCRdb's version contains in-frame clones alone and is incomplete. This table has 150,000 to 200,000 clones, about 9% appearing once. Sequenced input: central memory CD4+ T cells from blood. These receptors were taken from a woman under 30 with type 1 diabetes. Each CDR3 is given with its conserved first and last residue. D genes are given only for firm matches. The size of a clone is reported for some rows only, either as once, few or many, or as a class for expanded clones.

V gene	J gene	clone size	D gene	CDR3 protein	CDR3 DNA
TRBV5-1	TRBJ1-4	few	.	CASSLLGSYNEKLFF	TGCGCCAGCAGCTTGTTGGGCAGTTATAATGAAAAACTGTTTTTT
TRBV18	TRBJ1-3	few	.	CASSPAQQNTIYF	TGTGCCAGCTCACCAGCACAGCAAAACACCATATATTTT
TRBV4-2	TRBJ1-4	few	TRBD1	CASRDRGNEKLFF	TGTGCCAGCAGGGACAGGGGAAATGAAAAACTGTTTTTT
TRBV5-1	TRBJ2-7	.	.	CASSRPDSLSYEQYF	TGCGCCAGCAGCCGCCCGGACAGCCTCTCCTACGAGCAGTACTTC
TRBV19	TRBJ2-7	few	.	CASRGDSYEQYF	TGTGCCAGTCGCGGGGACTCCTACGAGCAGTACTTC
TRBV5-4	TRBJ2-1	few	.	CASSVRENYNEQFF	TGTGCCAGCAGCGTCCGGGAGAACTACAATGAGCAGTTCTTC
TRBV28	TRBJ1-5	.	.	CASRPDRPNQPQHF	TGTGCCAGCAGACCTGACAGGCCTAATCAGCCCCAGCATTTT
TRBV19	TRBJ2-5	.	.	CASSIPQSQETQYF	TGTGCCAGTAGTATCCCCCAGTCCCAAGAGACCCAGTACTTC
TRBV5-6	TRBJ2-1	few	.	CASSPRGNTEEQFF	TGTGCCAGCAGCCCCCGGGGGAACACAGAAGAGCAGTTCTTC
TRBV14	TRBJ1-2	.	.	CASSPYQGHGYTF	TGTGCCAGCAGCCCCTACCAGGGCCATGGCTACACCTTC
TRBV11-2	TRBJ2-5	.	TRBD1	CASSSSRQGMKTQYF	TGTGCCAGCAGCTCATCGAGACAGGGGATGAAGACCCAGTACTTC
TRBV18	TRBJ1-5	.	TRBD1	CASSPSTGGNQPQHF	TGTGCCAGCTCACCCTCAACAGGGGGCAATCAGCCCCAGCATTTT
TRBV21-1	TRBJ1-1	.	.	CASSKGAGRRAILNTEAFF	TGTGCCAGCAGCAAAGGGGCAGGGCGTAGGGCAATTTTGAACACTGAAGCTTTCTTT
TRBV18	TRBJ1-2	few	TRBD1	CASSPRPGQSDGYTF	TGTGCCAGCTCACCCCGCCCGGGACAGTCTGATGGCTACACCTTC
TRBV7-8	TRBJ2-1	.	TRBD1	CASTRTGRGNEQFF	TGTGCCAGCACGAGGACAGGGAGAGGCAATGAGCAGTTCTTC
TRBV5-6	TRBJ2-3	.	TRBD1	CASSTGVGMDTQYF	TGTGCCAGCAGTACAGGGGTGGGCATGGATACGCAGTATTTT
TRBV30	TRBJ2-1	.	TRBD2	CAWVGLALYNEQFF	TGTGCCTGGGTAGGACTAGCGCTGTACAATGAGCAGTTCTTC
TRBV28	TRBJ1-1	few	.	CASRRPGDTEAFF	TGTGCCAGCAGGAGGCCAGGGGACACTGAAGCTTTCTTT
TRBV27	TRBJ2-3	.	.	CASSLIGTDTQYF	TGTGCCAGCAGTTTAATCGGCACAGATACGCAGTATTTT
TRBV5-1	TRBJ1-1	.	.	CASMSNGNTEAFF	TGCGCCAGTATGAGTAACGGGAACACTGAAGCTTTCTTT
TRBV4-3	TRBJ2-3	.	.	CASSQGALGAPPDTQYF	TGCGCCAGCAGCCAAGGAGCCCTGGGAGCTCCGCCAGATACGCAGTATTTT
TRBV6-4	TRBJ2-7	.	TRBD1	CARRANSDRGREQYF	TGTGCCAGAAGAGCGAATTCCGACAGGGGTAGGGAGCAGTACTTC
TRBV30	TRBJ1-2	few	.	CAWRVGRANTAYGYTF	TGTGCCTGGAGGGTTGGGCGTGCGAACACGGCCTATGGCTACACCTTC
TRBV9	TRBJ2-7	few	.	CASSVEGDTGREQYF	TGTGCCAGCAGCGTAGAAGGCGACACTGGCCGCGAGCAGTACTTC
TRBV7-2	TRBJ2-5	.	TRBD1	CASSTTGQGQGTQYF	TGTGCCAGCAGCACTACTGGACAGGGGCAGGGGACCCAGTACTTC
TRBV7-7	TRBJ2-5	many	.	CASSPQGNQETQYF	TGTGCTAGCAGCCCACAGGGCAACCAAGAGACCCAGTACTTC
TRBV5-1	TRBJ2-1	few	.	CASSLALAFDNEQFF	TGCGCCAGCAGCTTGGCTCTAGCATTTGACAATGAGCAGTTCTTC
TRBV18	TRBJ1-2	.	.	CASSPHPGVDTF	TGTGCCAGCTCACCACATCCAGGGGTCGACACCTTC